This T cell receptor (beta chain) was sequenced for a study of shared clonotypes between healthy human individuals. Whole-study context: CD8 memory received one plate per donor, CD8 naive two, CD4 memory three and CD4 naive three.

Notes on this clone: Its antigen is currently unknown.

Per the germline V gene, CDR1 is SGDLS and CDR2 is YYNGEE. The CDR3 length is 12 residues. V shed 4 bases and J shed 7 bases, with 8 bases lying between them. Naive CD8 cells lacked CD45RO, underwent positive selection for CCR7 and left out terminally differentiated effector memory CD45RA+ cells. Study donors comprised healthy, HIV-negative adults devoid of recent acute infection or vaccination. Sequenced by immunoSEQ multiplex PCR; TCRdb stores in-frame clones only, minus some. The sample includes under 1 million clones, 80% to 95% of them seen just once. Broader study findings: Specimens sampled were limited to blood, with tissue repertoires likely differing. Non-shared clonotypes showed lower generation probabilities than clonotypes common to all four donors.

Sequencing was done on a sample of naive CD8+ T cells sorted from blood. This TCR came from a man aged 30 to 45 in good health. This chain links TRBV9 with TRBJ2-2; D is unclear. This CDR3 reads CASSPRIGELFF. CDR3 in DNA: TGTGCCAGCAGCCCTCGGATCGGGGAGCTGTTTTTT.